These T cell receptor beta chains were read from a single sample in a study of spatial heterogeneity in lung cancer. From the 5' RACE reads, TCRdb called clonotypes with MiXCR, one entry per CDR3 protein. The sample holds approximately 23,000 distinct CDR3 sequences, under 5.5% seen once. Specimen: lung tumor tissue, collected at surgery. These receptors were obtained from a male donor with early-stage non-small cell lung cancer. Both conserved end residues are part of each CDR3. The D gene is left open where the match is weak.

V: TRBV9
D: TRBD2
J: TRBJ2-7
length: 15
CDR3: CASSLSGGAKDEQYF

V: TRBV11-2
D: TRBD2
J: TRBJ2-5
length: 16
CDR3: CASSPGGGAFRETQYF

V: TRBV7-9
D: NA
J: TRBJ2-5
length: 12
CDR3: CASSLETGTQYF

V: TRBV18
D: NA
J: TRBJ1-5
length: 14
CDR3: CASSLSNANQPQHF

V: TRBV13
D: NA
J: TRBJ2-1
length: 13
CDR3: CASRLSPYNEQFF

V: TRBV2
D: NA
J: TRBJ2-1
length: 14
CDR3: CASSESQLGDEQFF

V: TRBV18
D: NA
J: TRBJ2-5
length: 12
CDR3: CASSMLRETQYF

V: TRBV7-2
D: TRBD2
J: TRBJ2-3
length: 13
CDR3: CASSLTSGRAQYF

V: TRBV4-2
D: NA
J: TRBJ2-2
length: 17
CDR3: CASSQDPRGPITGELFF

V: TRBV28
D: NA
J: TRBJ2-3
length: 13
CDR3: CASRPQGRDTQYF

V: TRBV29-1
D: NA
J: TRBJ2-3
length: 13
CDR3: CSVEGQDTDTQYF

V: TRBV7-2
D: NA
J: TRBJ2-7
length: 14
CDR3: CASSGGPSAYEQYF

V: TRBV28
D: NA
J: TRBJ2-4
length: 16
CDR3: CASMSLAALAKNIQYF

V: TRBV5-1
D: NA
J: TRBJ2-7
length: 12
CDR3: CASSLGGEVAYF

V: TRBV25-1
D: NA
J: TRBJ1-2
length: 13
CDR3: CASSLGTRDGHTF

V: TRBV2
D: NA
J: TRBJ1-5
length: 13
CDR3: CASRGGFSQPQHF

V: TRBV20-1
D: NA
J: TRBJ2-2
length: 14
CDR3: CSANGELYTGELFF

V: TRBV29-1
D: NA
J: TRBJ1-1
length: 12
CDR3: CSARRQDGRAFF

V: TRBV6-5
D: TRBD2
J: TRBJ2-3
length: 17
CDR3: CASSKRLAGAYRDTQYF

V: TRBV7-3
D: TRBD1
J: TRBJ2-2
length: 16
CDR3: CASSSTGTGNTGELFF

V: TRBV5-1
D: TRBD1
J: TRBJ2-3
length: 14
CDR3: CASSRGQITDTQYF

V: TRBV20-1
D: NA
J: TRBJ2-7
length: 13
CDR3: CSATPGRTYEQYF

V: TRBV7-2
D: NA
J: TRBJ2-6
length: 15
CDR3: CVSSALLSGANVLTF

V: TRBV14
D: NA
J: TRBJ2-7
length: 13
CDR3: CASGLTAGLEQYF

V: TRBV27
D: TRBD2
J: TRBJ2-1
length: 15
CDR3: CASTLAGGPRDEQFF

V: TRBV5-1
D: NA
J: TRBJ1-1
length: 14
CDR3: CASSSDSTNTEAFF

V: TRBV5-1
D: NA
J: TRBJ1-2
length: 13
CDR3: CASSSGPYYGYTF

V: TRBV27
D: NA
J: TRBJ2-3
length: 14
CDR3: CASSFGGATDTQYF